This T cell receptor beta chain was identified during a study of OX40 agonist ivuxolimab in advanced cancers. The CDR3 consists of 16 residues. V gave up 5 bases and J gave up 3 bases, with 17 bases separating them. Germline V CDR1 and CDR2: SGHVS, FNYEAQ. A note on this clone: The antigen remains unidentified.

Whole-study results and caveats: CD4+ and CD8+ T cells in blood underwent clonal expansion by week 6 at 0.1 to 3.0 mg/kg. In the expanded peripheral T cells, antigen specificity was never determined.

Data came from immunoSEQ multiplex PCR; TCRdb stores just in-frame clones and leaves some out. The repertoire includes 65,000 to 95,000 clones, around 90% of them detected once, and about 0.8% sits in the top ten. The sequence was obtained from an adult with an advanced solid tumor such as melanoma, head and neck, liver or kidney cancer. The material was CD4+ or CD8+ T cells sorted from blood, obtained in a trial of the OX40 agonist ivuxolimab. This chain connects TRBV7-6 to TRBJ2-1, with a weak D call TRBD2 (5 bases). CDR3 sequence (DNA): TGTGCCAGCAGCCTGCTGTCAGCGGAATTCTACAATGAGCAGTTCTTC. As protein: CASSLLSAEFYNEQFF.